The entry below gives a single T cell receptor beta chain sequence along with its context. The same CDR3 is also encoded by other DNA sequences in this sample. V lost 3 bases, J lost 4 bases, and 7 bases lay in between. This CDR3 has 12 amino acids. From germline, CDR1 is MDHEN and CDR2 SYDVKM. The data derive from a study of shared clonotypes between healthy human individuals. Both CD45RO+ cells and CCR7-negative CD45RA+ TemRA cells were combined to make up CD8 memory. Sequencing used immunoSEQ multiplex PCR; TCRdb keeps in-frame clones, though not all of them. The sample contains approximately 710,000 clones, about nine tenths of which appear only once.

The rearrangement uses TRBV28 and TRBJ2-7, with D possibly matching TRBD1 (6 bases). This TCR was recovered from a man younger than 35 in good health. Some clones in this sample may be carry-over from other donors' samples. Sequenced material: memory CD8+ T cells from PBMCs. Described subset: CD45RO+ cells pooled with CCR7-negative TemRA cells. CDR3 DNA: TGTGCCAGCAGTTTGGGGACATACGAGCAGTACTTC. Its translation: CASSLGTYEQYF.